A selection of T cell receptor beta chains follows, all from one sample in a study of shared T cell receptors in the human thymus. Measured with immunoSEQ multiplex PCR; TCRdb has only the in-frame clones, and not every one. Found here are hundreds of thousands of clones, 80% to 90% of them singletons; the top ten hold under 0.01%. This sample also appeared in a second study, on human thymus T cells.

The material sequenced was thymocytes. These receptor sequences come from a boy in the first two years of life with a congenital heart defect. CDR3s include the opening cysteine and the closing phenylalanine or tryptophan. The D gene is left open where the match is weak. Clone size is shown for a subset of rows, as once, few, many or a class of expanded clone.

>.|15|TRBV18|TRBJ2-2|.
TGTGCCAGCTCACCTCGGGACTTTACCACCGGGGAGCTGTTTTTT
CASSPRDFTTGELFF
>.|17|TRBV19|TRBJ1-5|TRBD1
TGTGCCAGTAGTATAGGCCCCAACAGGGGAAGGGATCAGCCCCAGCATTTT
CASSIGPNRGRDQPQHF
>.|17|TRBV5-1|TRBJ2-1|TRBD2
TGCGCCAGCAGCTTGACCCTGGTTGCGGGGGGGCCGAGTGAGCAGTTCTTC
CASSLTLVAGGPSEQFF
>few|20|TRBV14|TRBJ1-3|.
TGTGCCAGCAGCCAAGATGGGGCGCCCCGGGTATGTCTTCCTGGAAACACCATATATTTT
CASSQDGAPRVCLPGNTIYF
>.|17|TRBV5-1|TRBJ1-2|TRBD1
TGCGCCAGCAGCTCTCTGGGACAGGGGGCGAAGATCTATGGCTACGCCTTC
CASSSLGQGAKIYGYAF
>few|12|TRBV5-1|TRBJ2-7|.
TGCGCCAGCAGCTTGGGAGGCTACGAGCAGTACTTC
CASSLGGYEQYF
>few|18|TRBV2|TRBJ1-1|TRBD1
TGTGCCAGCAGTGAAGAGACAGGGGAAGGAGGATTGGACACTGAAGCTTTCTTT
CASSEETGEGGLDTEAFF
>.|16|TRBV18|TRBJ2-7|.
TGTGCCAGCTCACCAGGCTTCGGAGAATTTGTCTACGAGCAGTACTTC
CASSPGFGEFVYEQYF
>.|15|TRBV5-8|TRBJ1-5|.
TGTGCCAGCAGCTTTTCAGCGGTTGGCAATCAGCCCCAGCATTTT
CASSFSAVGNQPQHF
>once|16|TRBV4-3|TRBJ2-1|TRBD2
TGCGCCAGCAGCCAAGGTTCTAGCGGGCTATACAATGAGCAGTTCTTC
CASSQGSSGLYNEQFF
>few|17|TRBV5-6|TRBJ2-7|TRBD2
TGTGCCAGCAGCTTAGGAGCGGGAGGGCTCTCATCCTACGAGCAGTACTTC
CASSLGAGGLSSYEQYF
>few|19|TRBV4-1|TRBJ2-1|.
TGCGCCAGCAGCCAAGAGCTGCTAGCGCGCCGGGAAACCTACAATGAGCAGTTCTTC
CASSQELLARRETYNEQFF
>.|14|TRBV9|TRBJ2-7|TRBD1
TGTGCCAGCAGCCCCCGGACAGGGCTCTACGAGCAGTACTTC
CASSPRTGLYEQYF
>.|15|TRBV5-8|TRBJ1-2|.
TGTGCCAGCAGCTTGGGGAACAGGGACAACTATGGCTACACCTTC
CASSLGNRDNYGYTF
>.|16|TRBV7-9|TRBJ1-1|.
TGTGCCAGCAGCCCCCAGGAGAAAAGGACTCTCTCTGAAGCTTTCTTT
CASSPQEKRTLSEAFF
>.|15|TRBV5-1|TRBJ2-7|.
TGCGCCAGCAGCTCCCGACCGACAGGAACCTACGAGCAGTACTTC
CASSSRPTGTYEQYF
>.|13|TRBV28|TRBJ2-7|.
TGTGCCAGCAATAAGGGGGAAGGGGACGAGCAGTACTTC
CASNKGEGDEQYF
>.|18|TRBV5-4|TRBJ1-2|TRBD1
TGTGCCAGCAGCTTGTGGGGGACAGGGCCCCCCTTTCACTATGGCTACACCTTC
CASSLWGTGPPFHYGYTF
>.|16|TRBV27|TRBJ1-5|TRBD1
TGTGCCAGCAGTGACCGGGACAGGGGCTTCAATCAGCCCCAGCATTTT
CASSDRDRGFNQPQHF
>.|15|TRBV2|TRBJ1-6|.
TGTGCCAGCAGTGAAGCCCCGGGACAAGGTTCACCCCTCCACTTT
CASSEAPGQGSPLHF
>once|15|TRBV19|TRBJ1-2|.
TGTGCCAGTAGCGACGGGGGGGGACGTAACTATGGCTACACCTTC
CASSDGGGRNYGYTF
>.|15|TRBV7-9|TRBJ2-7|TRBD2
TGTGCCAGCAGCTTAGGTGCGGGAGAACTGGCCGAGCAGTACTTC
CASSLGAGELAEQYF